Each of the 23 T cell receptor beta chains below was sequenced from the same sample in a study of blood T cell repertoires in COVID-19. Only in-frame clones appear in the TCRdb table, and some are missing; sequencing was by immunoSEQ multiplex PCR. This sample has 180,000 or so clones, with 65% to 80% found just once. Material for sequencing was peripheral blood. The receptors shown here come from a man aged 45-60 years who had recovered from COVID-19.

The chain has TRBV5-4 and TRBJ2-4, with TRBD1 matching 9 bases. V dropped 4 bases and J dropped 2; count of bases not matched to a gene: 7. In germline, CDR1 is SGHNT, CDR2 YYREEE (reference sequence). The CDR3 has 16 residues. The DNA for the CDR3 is TGTGCCAGCAGCACCACCGGGACAGGGACCAAAAACATTCAGTACTTC. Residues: CASSTTGTGTKNIQYF.

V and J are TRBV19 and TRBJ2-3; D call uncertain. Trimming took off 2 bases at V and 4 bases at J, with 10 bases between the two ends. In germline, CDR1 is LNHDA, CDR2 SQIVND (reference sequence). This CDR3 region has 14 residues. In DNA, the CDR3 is TGTGCCAGTAGTATACTTCTAACTTCAGATACGCAGTATTTT. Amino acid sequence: CASSILLTSDTQYF. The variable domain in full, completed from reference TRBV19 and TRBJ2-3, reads DGGITQSPKYLFRKEGQNVTLSCEQNLNHDAMYWYRQDPGQGLRLIYYSQIVNDFQKGDIAEGYSVSREKKESFPLTVTSAQKNPTAFYLCASSILLTSDTQYFGPGTRLTVL.

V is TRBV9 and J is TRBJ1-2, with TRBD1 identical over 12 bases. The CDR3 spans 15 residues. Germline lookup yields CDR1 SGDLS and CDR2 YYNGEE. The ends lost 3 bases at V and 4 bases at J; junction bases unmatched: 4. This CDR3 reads CASSEGTGGVYGYTF. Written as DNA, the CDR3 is TGTGCCAGCAGCGAGGGGACAGGGGGCGTCTATGGCTACACCTTC.

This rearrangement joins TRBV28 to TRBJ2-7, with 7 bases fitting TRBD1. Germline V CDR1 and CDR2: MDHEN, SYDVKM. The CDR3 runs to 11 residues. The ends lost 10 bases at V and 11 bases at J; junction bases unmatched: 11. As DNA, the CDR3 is TGTGCCACCAAGGGGGCGGTGACTGAGTACTTC. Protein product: CATKGAVTEYF.

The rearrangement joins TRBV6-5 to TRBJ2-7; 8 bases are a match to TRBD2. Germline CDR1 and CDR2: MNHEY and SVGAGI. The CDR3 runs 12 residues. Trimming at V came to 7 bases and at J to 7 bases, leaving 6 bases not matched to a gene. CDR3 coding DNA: TGTGCCAGCACGGGGGGGCTGGGGGAGCAGTACTTC. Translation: CASTGGLGEQYF.

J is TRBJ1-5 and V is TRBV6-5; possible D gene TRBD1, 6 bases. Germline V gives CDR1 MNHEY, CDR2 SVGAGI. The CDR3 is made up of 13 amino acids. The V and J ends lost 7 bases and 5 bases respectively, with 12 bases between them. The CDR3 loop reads CASKTQGYQPQHF. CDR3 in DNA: TGTGCCAGCAAAACACAGGGTTATCAGCCCCAGCATTTT.

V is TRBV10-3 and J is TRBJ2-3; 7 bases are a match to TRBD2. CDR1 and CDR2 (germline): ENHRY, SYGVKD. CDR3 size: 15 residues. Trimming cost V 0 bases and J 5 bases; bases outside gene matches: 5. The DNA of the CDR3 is TGTGCCATCAGTGAGTCCCGGGGGGAGAGAGATACGCAGTATTTT. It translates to CAISESRGERDTQYF.

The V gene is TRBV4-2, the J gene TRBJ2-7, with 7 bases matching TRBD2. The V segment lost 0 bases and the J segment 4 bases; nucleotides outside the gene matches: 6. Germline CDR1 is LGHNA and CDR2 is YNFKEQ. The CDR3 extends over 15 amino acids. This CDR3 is CASSQDGRERYEQYF. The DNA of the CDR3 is TGTGCCAGCAGCCAAGATGGGCGGGAGAGGTACGAGCAGTACTTC.

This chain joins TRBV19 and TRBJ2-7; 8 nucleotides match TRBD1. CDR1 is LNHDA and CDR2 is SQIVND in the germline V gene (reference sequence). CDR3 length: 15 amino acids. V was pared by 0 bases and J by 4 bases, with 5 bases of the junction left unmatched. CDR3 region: CASSIDTGQAYEQYF. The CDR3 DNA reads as TGTGCCAGTAGTATAGATACGGGACAGGCTTACGAGCAGTACTTC.

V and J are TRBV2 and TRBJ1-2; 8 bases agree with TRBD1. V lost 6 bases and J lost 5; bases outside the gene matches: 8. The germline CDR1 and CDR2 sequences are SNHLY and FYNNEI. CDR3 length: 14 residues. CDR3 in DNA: TGTGCCAGCAGCGAGACAGGGGAGGCTTATGGCTACACCTTC. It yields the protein CASSETGEAYGYTF.

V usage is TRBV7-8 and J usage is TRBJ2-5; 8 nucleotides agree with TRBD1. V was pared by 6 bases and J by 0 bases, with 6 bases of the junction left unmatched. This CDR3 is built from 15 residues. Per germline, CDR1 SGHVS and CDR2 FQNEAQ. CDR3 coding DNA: TGTGCCAGCAGTGAGGACAGGGTGTACCAAGAGACCCAGTACTTC. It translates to CASSEDRVYQETQYF.

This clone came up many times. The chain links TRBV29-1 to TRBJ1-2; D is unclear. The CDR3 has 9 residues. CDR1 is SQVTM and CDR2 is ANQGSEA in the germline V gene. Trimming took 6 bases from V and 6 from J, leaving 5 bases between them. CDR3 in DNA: TGCAGCGTGCAGGATGGCTACACCTTC. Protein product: CSVQDGYTF.

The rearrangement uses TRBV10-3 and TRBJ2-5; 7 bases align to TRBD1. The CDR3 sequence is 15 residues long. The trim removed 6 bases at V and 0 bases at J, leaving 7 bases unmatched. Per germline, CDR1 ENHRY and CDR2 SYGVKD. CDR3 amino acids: CAIRGGQDYQETQYF. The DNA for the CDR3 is TGTGCCATCAGGGGCGGACAGGATTACCAAGAGACCCAGTACTTC.

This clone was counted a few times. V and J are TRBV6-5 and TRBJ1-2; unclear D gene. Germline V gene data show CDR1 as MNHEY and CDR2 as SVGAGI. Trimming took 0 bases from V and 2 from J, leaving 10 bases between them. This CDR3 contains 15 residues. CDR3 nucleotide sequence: TGTGCCAGCAGTTACTCGATCGGGGTCAACTATGGCTACACCTTC. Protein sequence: CASSYSIGVNYGYTF.

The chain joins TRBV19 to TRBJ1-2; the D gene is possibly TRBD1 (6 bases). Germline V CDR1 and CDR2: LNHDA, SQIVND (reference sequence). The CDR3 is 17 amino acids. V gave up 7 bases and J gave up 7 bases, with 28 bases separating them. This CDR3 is CASTQNVGGRRKSGYTF. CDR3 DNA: TGTGCCAGTACGCAGAACGTGGGGGGGCGCAGGAAATCTGGCTACACCTTC.

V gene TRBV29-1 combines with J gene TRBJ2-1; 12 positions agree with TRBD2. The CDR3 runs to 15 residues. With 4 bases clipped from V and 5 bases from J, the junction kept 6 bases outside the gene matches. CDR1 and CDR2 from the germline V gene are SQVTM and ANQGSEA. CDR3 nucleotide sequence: TGCAGCGTTGGACTAGCGGGAGCTACAAACAATGAGCAGTTCTTC. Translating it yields CSVGLAGATNNEQFF.

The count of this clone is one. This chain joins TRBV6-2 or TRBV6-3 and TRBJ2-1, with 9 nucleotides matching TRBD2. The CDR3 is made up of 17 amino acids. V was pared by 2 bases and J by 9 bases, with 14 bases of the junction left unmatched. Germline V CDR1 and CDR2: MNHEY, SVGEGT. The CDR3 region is CASSYAVAGEAAGEQFF. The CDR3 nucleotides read TGTGCCAGCAGTTACGCAGTAGCGGGAGAAGCCGCCGGTGAGCAGTTCTTC.

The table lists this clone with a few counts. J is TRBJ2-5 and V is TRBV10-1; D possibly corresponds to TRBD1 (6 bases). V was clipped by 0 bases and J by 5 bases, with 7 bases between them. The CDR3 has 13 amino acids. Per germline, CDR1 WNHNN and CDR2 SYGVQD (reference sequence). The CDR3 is CASSESQGETQYF. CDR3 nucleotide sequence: TGCGCCAGCAGTGAGTCGCAGGGGGAGACCCAGTACTTC.

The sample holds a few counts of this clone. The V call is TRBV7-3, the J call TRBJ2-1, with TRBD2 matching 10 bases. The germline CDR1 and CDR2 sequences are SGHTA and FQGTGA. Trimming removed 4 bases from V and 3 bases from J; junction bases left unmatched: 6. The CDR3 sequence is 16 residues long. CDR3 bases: TGTGCCAGCAGCTCTCATAGCGGGAGGAACTACAATGAGCAGTTCTTC. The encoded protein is CASSSHSGRNYNEQFF.

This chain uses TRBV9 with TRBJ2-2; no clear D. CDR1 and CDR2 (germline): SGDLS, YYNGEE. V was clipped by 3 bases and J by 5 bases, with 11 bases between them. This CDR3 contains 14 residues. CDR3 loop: CASSASLSTGELFF. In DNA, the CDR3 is TGTGCCAGCAGCGCCTCTCTCTCGACCGGGGAGCTGTTTTTT. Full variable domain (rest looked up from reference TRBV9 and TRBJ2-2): DSGVTQTPKHLITATGQRVTLRCSPRSGDLSVYWYQQSLDQGLQFLIQYYNGEERAKGNILERFSAQQFPDLHSELNLSSLELGDSALYFCASSASLSTGELFFGEGSRLTVL.

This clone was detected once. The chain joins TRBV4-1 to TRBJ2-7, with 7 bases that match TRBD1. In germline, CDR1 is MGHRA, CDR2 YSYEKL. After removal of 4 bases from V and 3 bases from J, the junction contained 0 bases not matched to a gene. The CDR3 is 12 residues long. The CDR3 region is CASSPGGYEQYF. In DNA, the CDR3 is TGCGCCAGCAGCCCAGGGGGCTACGAGCAGTACTTC.

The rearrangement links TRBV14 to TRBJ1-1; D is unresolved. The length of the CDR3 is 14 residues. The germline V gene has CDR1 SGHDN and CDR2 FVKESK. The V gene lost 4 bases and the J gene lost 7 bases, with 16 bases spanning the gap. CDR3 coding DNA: TGTGCCAGCAGCCCCCTTTGGGGTGCGGGTGAAGCTTTCTTT. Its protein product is CASSPLWGAGEAFF.

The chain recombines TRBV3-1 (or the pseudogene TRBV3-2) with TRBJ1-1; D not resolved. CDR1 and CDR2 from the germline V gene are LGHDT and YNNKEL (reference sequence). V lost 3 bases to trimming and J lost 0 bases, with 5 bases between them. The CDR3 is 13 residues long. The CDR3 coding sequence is TGTGCCAGCAGCCAGTACTTGAACACTGAAGCTTTCTTT. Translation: CASSQYLNTEAFF.